The rows below give T cell receptor beta chains drawn from one sample of a study of blood T cell repertoires in COVID-19. Sequencing was performed with immunoSEQ multiplex PCR; in TCRdb, only in-frame clones are kept and a portion is missing. The repertoire holds 100,000 to 150,000 clones, with about 86% as singletons. Sequenced sample: peripheral blood. All receptors come from a woman aged 55-70 years with active or convalescent COVID-19. Each CDR3 is given with its conserved first and last residue. A D gene is named only where the DNA matches it firmly. Size tells how often a clone was seen (once, few, many) or the class of an expanded clone, and some rows leave it out.

V,J,D,size,CDR3,DNA
TRBV7-2,TRBJ1-5,-,-,CASSLGRQPQHF,TGTGCCAGCAGCTTGGGGCGGCAGCCCCAGCATTTT
TRBV18,TRBJ2-5,TRBD2,-,CASSPPRGATEETQYF,TGTGCCAGCTCACCTCCGCGGGGGGCGACCGAAGAGACCCAGTACTTC
TRBV10-1,TRBJ2-1,TRBD1,-,CASSERRPGQGGDEQFF,TGCGCCAGCAGTGAGAGGCGCCCGGGACAGGGGGGGGATGAGCAGTTCTTC
TRBV18,TRBJ2-3,TRBD2,-,CASSPPVGTSGTDTQYF,TGTGCCAGCTCACCACCGGTGGGGACTAGCGGCACAGATACGCAGTATTTT
TRBV6-5,TRBJ1-1,-,few,CASSSKGRGWAEAFF,TGTGCCAGCAGTTCGAAGGGGAGGGGGTGGGCTGAAGCTTTCTTT
TRBV4-1,TRBJ2-1,-,-,CASSQGADNSYNEQFF,TGCGCCAGCAGCCAAGGGGCGGACAACTCCTACAATGAGCAGTTCTTC
TRBV19,TRBJ2-7,-,-,CASSGTVRYEQYF,TGTGCCAGTAGTGGAACAGTAAGGTACGAGCAGTACTTC
TRBV30,TRBJ1-1,TRBD1,-,CAWRATGGTEAFF,TGTGCCTGGAGAGCCACAGGGGGCACTGAAGCTTTCTTT
TRBV29-1,TRBJ1-2,-,-,CSDSGYTF,TGCAGCGACAGCGGCTACACCTTC
TRBV6-5,TRBJ1-2,-,-,CASSYGRGGNYGYTF,TGTGCCAGCAGTTACGGGAGGGGGGGGAACTATGGCTACACCTTC
TRBV9,TRBJ1-1,-,-,CASSVVGDFGPEAFF,TGTGCCAGCAGCGTAGTAGGGGACTTCGGACCCGAGGCTTTCTTT
TRBV19,TRBJ2-7,TRBD2,-,CASSPWGLGTYEQYF,TGTGCCAGTAGTCCCTGGGGACTAGGTACCTACGAGCAGTACTTC
TRBV29-1,TRBJ1-1,-,once,CSGTSGILNTEAFF,TGCAGCGGCACATCAGGGATTCTGAACACTGAAGCTTTCTTT
TRBV7-2,TRBJ1-2,-,few,CASSFRQVYGYTF,TGTGCCAGCAGCTTTAGACAGGTCTATGGCTACACCTTC
TRBV6-5,TRBJ1-5,-,-,CASSRGYYQPQHF,TGTGCCAGCAGTAGGGGGTATTATCAGCCCCAGCATTTT
TRBV5-1,TRBJ2-3,TRBD2,-,CASSLVTSGRASDTQYF,TGCGCCAGCAGCTTGGTTACTAGCGGGAGGGCCTCAGATACGCAGTATTTT
TRBV5-5,TRBJ1-6,-,few,CASSLAGMYNSPLHF,TGTGCCAGCAGCTTGGCCGGGATGTATAATTCACCCCTCCACTTT
TRBV6-1,TRBJ2-7,-,-,CASSEVWSWRSYEQYF,TGTGCCAGCAGTGAAGTGTGGAGCTGGAGGTCCTACGAGCAGTACTTC
TRBV27,TRBJ2-5,TRBD1,once,CASSLSTGRQETQYF,TGTGCCAGCAGTTTATCGACAGGGCGCCAAGAGACCCAGTACTTC
TRBV27,TRBJ2-5,TRBD2,few,CASSGAGVGETQYF,TGTGCCAGCAGTGGAGCGGGAGTGGGCGAGACCCAGTACTTC
TRBV5-1,TRBJ1-1,TRBD1,-,CASSLGTGNTEAFF,TGCGCCAGCAGCTTGGGGACAGGGAACACTGAAGCTTTCTTT
TRBV7-9,TRBJ2-1,TRBD1,-,CASSQLGPTGVGMEQFF,TGTGCCAGCAGCCAGCTTGGCCCCACAGGGGTGGGCATGGAGCAGTTCTTC
TRBV6-2/TRBV6-3,TRBJ1-6,TRBD1,-,CASSLDRVGNSPLHF,TGTGCCAGCAGCCTGGACAGGGTTGGCAATTCACCCCTCCACTTT
TRBV11-2,TRBJ2-1,-,-,CASSFGLSGQFF,TGTGCCAGCAGCTTTGGTTTGAGCGGACAGTTCTTC
TRBV6-2/TRBV6-3,TRBJ2-1,TRBD2,-,CASSAGFRGLTAEQFF,TGTGCCAGCAGTGCCGGCTTTAGGGGACTAACAGCGGAGCAGTTCTTC
TRBV5-5,TRBJ2-1,TRBD2,-,CASSLLTSGGASEQFF,TGTGCCAGCAGCCTACTTACTAGCGGGGGAGCTTCCGAGCAGTTCTTC
TRBV3-1/TRBV3-2,TRBJ2-1,-,-,CASSPMWGPRDNEQFF,TGTGCCAGCAGCCCTATGTGGGGCCCACGAGACAATGAGCAGTTCTTC
TRBV5-1,TRBJ2-5,-,-,CASSSAISGGIWEETQYF,TGCGCCAGCAGCTCGGCGATTTCAGGGGGGATTTGGGAAGAGACCCAGTACTTC
TRBV3-1/TRBV3-2,TRBJ1-6,-,few,CASSQSRDSPLHF,TGTGCCAGCAGCCAATCGAGAGATTCACCCCTCCACTTT
TRBV2,TRBJ2-1,TRBD2,-,CASKPLAGSSYNEQFF,TGTGCCAGCAAACCCTTAGCGGGTAGCTCCTACAATGAGCAGTTCTTC
TRBV4-1,TRBJ1-1,-,-,CASSHSGANTEAFF,TGCGCCAGCAGCCACTCTGGAGCGAACACTGAAGCTTTCTTT
TRBV7-9,TRBJ2-7,-,-,CASSPSSAGHPYEQYF,TGTGCCAGCAGTCCATCCTCGGCCGGACACCCCTACGAGCAGTACTTC
TRBV29-1,TRBJ2-6,TRBD2,-,CSVRIAGGDNVLTF,TGCAGCGTTAGAATTGCGGGGGGAGACAACGTCCTGACTTTC